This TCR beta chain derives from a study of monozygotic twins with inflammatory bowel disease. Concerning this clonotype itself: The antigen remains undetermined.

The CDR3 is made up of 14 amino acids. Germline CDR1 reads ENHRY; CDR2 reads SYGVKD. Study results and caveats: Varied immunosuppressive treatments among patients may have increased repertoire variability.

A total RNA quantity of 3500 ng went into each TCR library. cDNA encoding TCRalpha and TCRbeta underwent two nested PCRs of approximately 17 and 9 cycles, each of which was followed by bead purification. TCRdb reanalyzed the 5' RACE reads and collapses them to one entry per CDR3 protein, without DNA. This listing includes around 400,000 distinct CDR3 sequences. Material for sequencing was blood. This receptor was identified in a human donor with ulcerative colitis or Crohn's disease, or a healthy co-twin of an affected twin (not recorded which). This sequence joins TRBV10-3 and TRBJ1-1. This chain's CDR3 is CAISETTGNTEAFF.